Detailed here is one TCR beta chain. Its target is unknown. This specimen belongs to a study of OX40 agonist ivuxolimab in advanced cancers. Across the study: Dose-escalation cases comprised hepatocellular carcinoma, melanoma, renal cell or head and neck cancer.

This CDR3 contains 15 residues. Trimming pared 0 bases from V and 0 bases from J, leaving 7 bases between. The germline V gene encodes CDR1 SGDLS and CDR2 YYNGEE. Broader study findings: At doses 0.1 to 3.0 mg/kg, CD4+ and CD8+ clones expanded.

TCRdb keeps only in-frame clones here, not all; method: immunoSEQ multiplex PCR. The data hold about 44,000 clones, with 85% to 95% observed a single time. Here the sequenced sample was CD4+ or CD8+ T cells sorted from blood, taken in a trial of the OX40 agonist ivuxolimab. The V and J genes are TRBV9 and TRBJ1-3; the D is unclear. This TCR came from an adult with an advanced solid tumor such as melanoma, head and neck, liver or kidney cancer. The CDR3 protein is CASSVAGSSGNTIYF. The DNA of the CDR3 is TGTGCCAGCAGCGTAGCGGGCAGCTCTGGAAACACCATATATTTT.